This T cell receptor (beta chain) was found in a study of blood T cell repertoires in COVID-19. Only in-frame clones appear in the TCRdb table, and some are missing; sequencing was by immunoSEQ multiplex PCR. The repertoire holds 30,000 or so clones, with over 85% as singletons. The sample comprised peripheral blood. The clonotype was recovered from a male donor with active COVID-19.

In nucleotides, the CDR3 is TGTGCCAGCAGTGAATCCGGGGGAGTAGCTTTCTTT. Its translation: CASSESGGVAFF. The chain employs TRBV2 and TRBJ1-1, with a possible D match to TRBD1 (5 bases). The CDR3 consists of 12 residues. Trimming removed 2 bases at V and 10 bases at J, with 11 bases between. Germline values: CDR1 SNHLY, CDR2 FYNNEI.